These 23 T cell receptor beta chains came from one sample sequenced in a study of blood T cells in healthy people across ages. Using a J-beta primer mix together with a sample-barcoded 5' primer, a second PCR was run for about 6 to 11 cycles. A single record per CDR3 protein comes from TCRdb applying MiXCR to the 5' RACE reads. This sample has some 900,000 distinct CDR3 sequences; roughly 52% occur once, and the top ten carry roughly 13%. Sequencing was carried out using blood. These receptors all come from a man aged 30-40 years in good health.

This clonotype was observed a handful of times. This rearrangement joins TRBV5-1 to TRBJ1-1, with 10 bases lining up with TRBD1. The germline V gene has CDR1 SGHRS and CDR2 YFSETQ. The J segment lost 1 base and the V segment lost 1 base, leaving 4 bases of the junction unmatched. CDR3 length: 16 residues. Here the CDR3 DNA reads TGCGCCAGCAGCTTGAGGGACAGGGGAACGAACACTGAAGCTTTCTTT. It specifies CASSLRDRGTNTEAFF.

The CDR3 here is CASSGYRGTEDIQYF. CDR3 DNA sequence: TGTGCCAGCAGCGGATACAGGGGCACTGAGGACATTCAGTACTTC. The chain is built from TRBV7-9 and TRBJ2-4; 7 bases line up with TRBD1. Per the germline V gene, CDR1 is SEHNR and CDR2 is FQNEAQ (reference sequence). The J segment lost 8 bases and the V segment lost 5 bases, leaving 12 bases of the junction unmatched. This CDR3 is built from 15 residues.

Here the CDR3 reads CASSVKGGTEQYF. In DNA, the CDR3 is TGTGCCAGCAGCGTAAAGGGGGGTACCGAGCAGTACTTC. This chain uses TRBV9 with TRBJ2-7; D may be TRBD1 or TRBD2 (6 bases each). The germline V and J ends were trimmed by 1 base and 6 bases, with 11 bases remaining between them. CDR1 SGDLS and CDR2 YYNGEE come from the germline V gene. This CDR3 region has 13 residues.

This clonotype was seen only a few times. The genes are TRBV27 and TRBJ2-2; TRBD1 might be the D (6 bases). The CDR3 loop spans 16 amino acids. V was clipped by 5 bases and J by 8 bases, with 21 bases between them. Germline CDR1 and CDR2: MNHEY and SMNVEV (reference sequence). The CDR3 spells CASSLLQGSGRGELFF. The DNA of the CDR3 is TGTGCCAGCAGTCTCCTACAGGGATCGGGACGGGGGGAGCTGTTTTTT.

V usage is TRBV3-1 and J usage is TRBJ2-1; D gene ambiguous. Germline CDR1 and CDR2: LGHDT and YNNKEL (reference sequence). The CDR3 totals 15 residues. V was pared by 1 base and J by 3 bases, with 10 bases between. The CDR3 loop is CASSQVEANYNEQFF. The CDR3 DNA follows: TGTGCCAGCAGCCAAGTAGAGGCAAACTACAATGAGCAGTTCTTC.

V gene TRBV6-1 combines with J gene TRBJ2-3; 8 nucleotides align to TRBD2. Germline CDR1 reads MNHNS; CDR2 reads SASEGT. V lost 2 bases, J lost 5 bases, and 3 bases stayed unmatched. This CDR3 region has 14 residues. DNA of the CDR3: TGTGCCAGCAGTGAATTTCGGGGGGGAGATACGCAGTATTTT. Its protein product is CASSEFRGGDTQYF.

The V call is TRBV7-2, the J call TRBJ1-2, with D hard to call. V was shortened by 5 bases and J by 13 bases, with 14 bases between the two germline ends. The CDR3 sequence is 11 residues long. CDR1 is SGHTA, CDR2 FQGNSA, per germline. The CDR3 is CASSEGFSRTF. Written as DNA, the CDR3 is TGTGCCAGCAGCGAGGGTTTTAGTCGCACCTTC. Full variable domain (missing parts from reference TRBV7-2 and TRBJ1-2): GAGVSQSPSNKVTEKGKDVELRCDPISGHTALYWYRQSLGQGLEFLIYFQGNSAPDKSGLPSDRFSAERTGGSVSTLTIQRTQQEDSAVYLCASSEGFSRTFGSGTRLTVV.

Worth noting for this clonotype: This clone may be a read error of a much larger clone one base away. The CDR3 here is CASSQTSRRREQFF. Written as DNA, the CDR3 is TGTGCCAGCAGCCAGACTTCGCGGAGGCGGGAGCAGTTCTTC. The chain employs TRBV5-6 and TRBJ2-1, with D possibly being TRBD2 (5 bases). Germline values: CDR1 SGHDT, CDR2 YYEEEE. V was pared by 4 bases and J by 10 bases, with 18 bases between. The CDR3 is 14 amino acids.

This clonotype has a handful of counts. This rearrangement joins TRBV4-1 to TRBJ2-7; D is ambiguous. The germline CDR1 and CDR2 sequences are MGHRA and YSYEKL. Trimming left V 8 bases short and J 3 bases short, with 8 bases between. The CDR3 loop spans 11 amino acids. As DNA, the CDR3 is TGCGCCAGCGGGGTTAACTACGAGCAGTACTTC. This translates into CASGVNYEQYF.

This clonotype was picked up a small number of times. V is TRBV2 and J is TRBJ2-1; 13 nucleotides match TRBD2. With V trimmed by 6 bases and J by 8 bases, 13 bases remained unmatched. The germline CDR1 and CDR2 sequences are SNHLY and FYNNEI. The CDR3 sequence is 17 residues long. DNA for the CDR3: TGTGCCAGCAGCGCAAATACCGGGACTAGCGGGATACATGAGCAGTTCTTC. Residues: CASSANTGTSGIHEQFF.

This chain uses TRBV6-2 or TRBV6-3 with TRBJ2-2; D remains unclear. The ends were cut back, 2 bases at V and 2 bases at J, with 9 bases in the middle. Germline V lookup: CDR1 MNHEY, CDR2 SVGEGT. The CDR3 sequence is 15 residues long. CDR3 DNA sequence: TGTGCCAGCAGTTACGGGCAGATAAACACCGGGGAGCTGTTTTTT. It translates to CASSYGQINTGELFF.

The CDR3 DNA reads as TGCAGTGCGCCGGTTAACTATGGCTACACCTTC. Amino acid sequence: CSAPVNYGYTF. The genes are TRBV20-1 and TRBJ1-2, with D hard to call. CDR1 and CDR2 from the germline V gene are DFQATT and SNEGSKA (reference sequence). This CDR3 contains 11 residues. V dropped 6 bases and J dropped 1 base, with 6 bases sitting between them.

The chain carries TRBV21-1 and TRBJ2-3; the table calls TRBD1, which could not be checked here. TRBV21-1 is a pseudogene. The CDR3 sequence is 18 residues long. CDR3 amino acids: CASPNSPGTGLCTDTQYF. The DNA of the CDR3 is TGTGCCAGCCCGAACAGTCCCGGGACAGGGCTTTGCACAGATACGCAGTATTTT.

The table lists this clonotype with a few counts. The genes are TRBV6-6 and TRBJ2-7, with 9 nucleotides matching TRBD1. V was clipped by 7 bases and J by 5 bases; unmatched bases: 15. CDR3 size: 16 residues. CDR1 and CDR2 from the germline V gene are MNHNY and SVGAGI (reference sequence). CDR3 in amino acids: CASKRGDRAIKDEQYF. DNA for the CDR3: TGTGCCAGCAAAAGGGGGGACAGGGCAATCAAGGACGAGCAGTACTTC.

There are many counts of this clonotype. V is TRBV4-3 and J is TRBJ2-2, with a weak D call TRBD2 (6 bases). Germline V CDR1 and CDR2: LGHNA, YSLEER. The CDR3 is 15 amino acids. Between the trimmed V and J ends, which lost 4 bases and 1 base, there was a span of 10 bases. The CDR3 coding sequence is TGCGCCAGCAGCCCTGAGGAGGGGAACACCGGGGAGCTGTTTTTT. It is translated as CASSPEEGNTGELFF.

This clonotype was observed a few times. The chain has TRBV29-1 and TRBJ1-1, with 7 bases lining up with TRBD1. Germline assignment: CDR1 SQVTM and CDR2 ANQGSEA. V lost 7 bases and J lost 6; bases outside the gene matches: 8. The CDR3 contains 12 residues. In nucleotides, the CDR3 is TGCAGCGCCGCACAGGGGTTCGCTGAAGCTTTCTTT. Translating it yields CSAAQGFAEAFF.

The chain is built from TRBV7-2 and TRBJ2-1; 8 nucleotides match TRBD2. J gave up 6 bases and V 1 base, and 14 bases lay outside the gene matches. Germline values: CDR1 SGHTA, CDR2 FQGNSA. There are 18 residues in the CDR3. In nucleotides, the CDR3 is TGTGCCAGCAGCTTAGGCGTAGCGGGGTTTTCGAGAGGCAATGAGCAGTTCTTC. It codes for CASSLGVAGFSRGNEQFF.

The CDR3 DNA follows: TGTGCCAGTAGTATACGGACAGGGGGCTCAAACCGAGAGACCCAGTACTTC. Its protein is CASSIRTGGSNRETQYF. The rearrangement links TRBV19 to TRBJ2-5, with 11 bases matching TRBD1. J lost 4 bases, V lost 2 bases, and 9 bases had no gene match. CDR3 length: 17 amino acids. CDR1 and CDR2 from the germline V gene are LNHDA and SQIVND (reference sequence).

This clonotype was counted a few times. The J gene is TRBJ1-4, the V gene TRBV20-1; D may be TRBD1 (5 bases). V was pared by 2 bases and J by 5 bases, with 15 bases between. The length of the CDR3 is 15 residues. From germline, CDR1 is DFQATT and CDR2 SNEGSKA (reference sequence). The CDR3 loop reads CSARPGRVRNEKLFF. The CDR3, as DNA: TGCAGTGCTAGACCGGGACGCGTACGAAATGAAAAACTGTTTTTT.

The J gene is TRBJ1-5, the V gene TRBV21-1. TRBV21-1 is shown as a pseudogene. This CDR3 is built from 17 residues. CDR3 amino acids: CASSNPRMRGSNQPQHF. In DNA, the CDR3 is TGTGCCAGCAGCAACCCAAGGATGCGGGGTAGCAATCAGCCCCAGCATTTT.

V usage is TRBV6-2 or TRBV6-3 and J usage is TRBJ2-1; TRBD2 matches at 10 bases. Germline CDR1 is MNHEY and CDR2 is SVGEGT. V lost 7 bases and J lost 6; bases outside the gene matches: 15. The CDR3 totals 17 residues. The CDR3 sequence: CASNSGGNLLSPNEQFF. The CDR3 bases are TGTGCCAGCAATAGCGGGGGGAACCTTCTCTCCCCCAATGAGCAGTTCTTC.

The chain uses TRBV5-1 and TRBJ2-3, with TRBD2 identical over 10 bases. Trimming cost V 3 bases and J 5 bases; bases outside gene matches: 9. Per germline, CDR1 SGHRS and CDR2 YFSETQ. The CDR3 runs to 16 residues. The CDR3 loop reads CASSWASGGAEDTQYF. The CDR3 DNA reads TGCGCCAGCAGCTGGGCGAGCGGGGGGGCCGAAGATACGCAGTATTTT.

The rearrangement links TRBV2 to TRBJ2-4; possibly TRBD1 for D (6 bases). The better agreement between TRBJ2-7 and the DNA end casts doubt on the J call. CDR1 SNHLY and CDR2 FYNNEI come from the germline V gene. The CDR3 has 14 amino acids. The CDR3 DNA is TGTGCCAGTCAATTCTCAGGGGCACGCAACGAGCAGTACTTC. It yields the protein CASQFSGARNEQYF.